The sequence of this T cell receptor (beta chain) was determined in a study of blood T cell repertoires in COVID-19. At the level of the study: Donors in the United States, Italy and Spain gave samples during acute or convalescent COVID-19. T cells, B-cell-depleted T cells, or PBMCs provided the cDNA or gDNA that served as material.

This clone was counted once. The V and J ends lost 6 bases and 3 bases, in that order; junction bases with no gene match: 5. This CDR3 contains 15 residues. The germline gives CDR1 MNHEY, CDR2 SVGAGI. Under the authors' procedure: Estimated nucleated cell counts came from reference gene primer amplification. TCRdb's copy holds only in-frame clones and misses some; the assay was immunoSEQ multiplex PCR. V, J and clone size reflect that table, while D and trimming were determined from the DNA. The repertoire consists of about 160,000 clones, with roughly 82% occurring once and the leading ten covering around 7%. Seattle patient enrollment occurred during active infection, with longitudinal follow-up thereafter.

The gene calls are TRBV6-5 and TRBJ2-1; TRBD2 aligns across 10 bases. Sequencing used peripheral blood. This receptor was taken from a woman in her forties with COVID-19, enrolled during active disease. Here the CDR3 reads CASRGLARFYNEQFF. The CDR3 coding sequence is TGTGCCAGCAGGGGACTAGCGAGATTCTACAATGAGCAGTTCTTC.